These 23 T cell receptor beta chains share one sample of origin, sequenced in a study of CD8+ T cells in alopecia areata (dated by TCRdb to the late 2010s). The library came from the immunoSEQ multiplex PCR assay. RNA was extracted from all samples and reverse transcribed into cDNA as template for TCR sequencing. TCRdb took over this immuneACCESS table, retaining in-frame rearrangements with V and J assigned. Such tables are incomplete; in checked studies, under half of the missing clones stem from an unresolved V gene, and the remainder is unexplained. The sample table records hundreds of thousands of clones; nearly 60% of these occur just once. More than 1.5% of the sample lies in the top ten. In the paper's terms, the time point label means: about 5 months on oral tofacitinib. Taken with the paper, the label for treatment or condition translates to: oral pan-JAK inhibitor, 5-10 mg twice daily.

Sequenced material: CD4+ T cells sorted from blood, taken at week 24, from a patient treated with tofacitinib. The receptors originated from a human donor with alopecia areata.

This chain joins TRBV28 and TRBJ1-6; D call uncertain. This CDR3 is 13 amino acids long. Looked up from germline, CDR1 is MDHEN and CDR2 is SYDVKM. The V gene lost 5 bases and the J gene lost 14 bases, with 16 bases spanning the gap. The CDR3 loop is CASSPPLGRALHF. In DNA, the CDR3 is TGTGCCAGCAGTCCACCCCTGGGAAGGGCCCTCCACTTT.

The genes are TRBV7-3 and TRBJ1-1, with D uncertain. The CDR3 sequence is 15 residues long. The germline V gene has CDR1 SGHTA and CDR2 FQGTGA. Trimming cost V 5 bases and J 2 bases, with 15 bases left between them. CDR3 residues: CASSPQPTANTEAFF. CDR3 DNA sequence: TGTGCCAGCAGCCCCCAACCAACCGCTAACACTGAAGCTTTCTTT. The full variable domain, completed using reference TRBV7-3 and TRBJ1-1, is GAGVSQTPSNKVTEKGKYVELRCDPISGHTALYWYRQSLGQGPEFLIYFQGTGAADDSGLPNDRFFAVRPEGSVSTLKIQRTERGDSAVYLCASSPQPTANTEAFFGQGTRLTVV.

V is TRBV11-2 and J is TRBJ1-6; D remains unclear. V lost 3 bases to trimming and J lost 4 bases, with 19 bases between them. Germline V gene lookup returns CDR1 SGHAT and CDR2 FQNNGV. This CDR3 is 18 amino acids long. This CDR3 is CASSFHLARRNYNSPLHF. The DNA for the CDR3 is TGTGCCAGCAGCTTTCATCTGGCACGCCGCAATTATAATTCACCCCTCCACTTT.

This chain uses TRBV4-1 with TRBJ1-2; 7 bases match TRBD1. V dropped 2 bases and J dropped 4; count of bases not matched to a gene: 16. The CDR3 is 18 amino acids. CDR1 MGHRA and CDR2 YSYEKL come from the germline V gene. For the CDR3, the DNA is TGCGCCAGCAGCCAACCCCACCAGGACAGGTCAACTTCCTATGGCTACACCTTC. It codes for CASSQPHQDRSTSYGYTF.

The gene calls are TRBV13 and TRBJ2-6; D uncertain. Trimming took off 2 bases at V and 0 bases at J, with 8 bases between the two ends. Germline-derived CDR1 and CDR2 are PRHDT and FYEKMQ (reference sequence). The CDR3 extends over 16 amino acids. CDR3 coding DNA: TGTGCCAGCAGCTTAACGGCAGTCTCTGGGGCCAACGTCCTGACTTTC. Translating it yields CASSLTAVSGANVLTF.

There are a few counts of this clone. V gene TRBV11-2 combines with J gene TRBJ2-7; D perhaps matches TRBD2 (5 bases). The germline gives CDR1 SGHAT, CDR2 FQNNGV. The length of the CDR3 is 15 residues. The V end was cut by 3 bases, the J end by 6 bases, with 18 bases between. The CDR3 sequence: CASSLDQLVSAEQYF. CDR3 nucleotide sequence: TGTGCCAGCAGCTTGGATCAACTAGTTTCCGCCGAGCAGTACTTC.

This sequence joins TRBV2 and TRBJ2-1, with TRBD2 identical over 9 bases. Germline assignment: CDR1 SNHLY and CDR2 FYNNEI. The junction had 7 bases not matched to a gene; V was cut back by 6 bases and J by 4 bases. The CDR3 has 15 residues. The CDR3 reads CASRKELAGYNEQFF. CDR3 bases: TGTGCCAGCAGGAAGGAGCTAGCGGGGTACAATGAGCAGTTCTTC. Variable domain in full (rest from reference TRBV2 and TRBJ2-1): EPEVTQTPSHQVTQMGQEVILRCVPISNHLYFYWYRQILGQKVEFLVSFYNNEISEKSEIFDDQFSVERPDGSNFTLKIRSTKLEDSAMYFCASRKELAGYNEQFFGPGTRLTVL.

Comments on this clone: At one of its ends the junction is not consistent with the germline gene, which may arise from a read error. CDR3: CAWSRSHQETQYF. The CDR3 DNA is TGTGCCTGGAGTAGGTCTCACCAGGAGACCCAGTACTTC. V usage is TRBV30 and J usage is TRBJ2-5; D uncertain. The CDR3 runs 13 residues. Germline values: CDR1 GTSNPN, CDR2 SVGIG (reference sequence). Full variable domain (outside the CDR3, taken from reference TRBV30 and TRBJ2-5): SQTIHQWPATLVQPVGSPLSLECTVEGTSNPNLYWYRQAAGRGLQLLFYSVGIGQISSEVPQNLSASRPQDRQFILSSKKLLLSDSGFYLCAWSRSHQETQYFGPGTRLLVL.

J is TRBJ2-7 and V is TRBV18; perhaps TRBD2 as D (6 bases). The CDR3 covers 14 residues. V lost 1 base and J lost 2, with 9 bases in between. CDR1 KGHSH and CDR2 LQKENI come from the germline V gene. The CDR3 here is CASSPHAGTYEQYF. In nucleotides, the CDR3 is TGTGCCAGCTCACCACACGCGGGGACCTACGAGCAGTACTTC.

The chain uses TRBV5-1 and TRBJ2-5, with 7 bases aligning to TRBD1. The CDR3 has 15 residues. J was trimmed by 2 bases and V by 0 bases; bases with no gene match: 4. CDR1 is SGHRS and CDR2 is YFSETQ in the germline V gene. The CDR3 here is CASSLEPGQQETQYF. The DNA for the CDR3 is TGCGCCAGCAGCTTGGAACCGGGACAGCAAGAGACCCAGTACTTC.

DNA of the CDR3: TGTGCCAGCAGTCTACCGGGACAGGGACTTAGAAACATTCAGTACTTC. It specifies CASSLPGQGLRNIQYF. The V and J genes are TRBV2 and TRBJ2-4; 9 positions match TRBD1. CDR1 and CDR2 from the germline V gene are SNHLY and FYNNEI. The V and J ends lost 5 bases and 6 bases, in that order; junction bases with no gene match: 11. The CDR3 is made up of 16 amino acids.

The gene calls are TRBV6-1 and TRBJ2-7; D unresolved. Germline V lookup: CDR1 MNHNS, CDR2 SASEGT. This CDR3 contains 14 residues. Trimming removed 6 bases at V and 3 bases at J, with 15 bases between. The CDR3 region is CASSPELWGYEQYF. The CDR3 region has the DNA TGTGCCAGCAGCCCTGAGCTCTGGGGCTACGAGCAGTACTTC.

V usage is TRBV10-3 and J usage is TRBJ2-3, with 10 positions matching TRBD2. Per germline, CDR1 ENHRY and CDR2 SYGVKD. The V segment lost 9 bases and the J segment 2 bases; nucleotides outside the gene matches: 8. CDR3 length: 15 amino acids. Written as DNA, the CDR3 is TGTGCCATATCTAGTAGCGGGGGGCCCACAGATACGCAGTATTTT. Its protein product is CAISSSGGPTDTQYF.

The table lists this clone with a few counts. V usage is TRBV19 and J usage is TRBJ1-5; D ambiguous. The CDR3 spans 13 residues. V was pared by 3 bases and J by 4 bases, with 7 bases between. The germline CDR1 and CDR2 sequences are LNHDA and SQIVND (reference sequence). CDR3 sequence reads: CASSIEPNQPQHF. CDR3 bases: TGTGCCAGTAGTATCGAGCCTAATCAGCCCCAGCATTTT.

The rearrangement links TRBV5-1 to TRBJ2-5; D may be TRBD1 or TRBD2 (5 bases each). V was pared by 4 bases and J by 0 bases, with 16 bases between. This CDR3 is 16 amino acids long. The germline CDR1 and CDR2 sequences are SGHRS and YFSETQ. The CDR3 region has the DNA TGCGCCAGCAGCCCTGGACCGGGACGCGACCAAGAGACCCAGTACTTC. This encodes CASSPGPGRDQETQYF.

The genes are TRBV5-1 and TRBJ2-7, with 9 bases matching TRBD2. Trimming at V came to 4 bases and at J to 3 bases, leaving 8 bases not matched to a gene. This CDR3 is 15 amino acids long. Germline loops: CDR1 SGHRS, CDR2 YFSETQ. The CDR3 spells CASSDPTAGGYEQYF. CDR3 bases: TGCGCCAGCAGCGATCCCACAGCGGGGGGCTACGAGCAGTACTTC.

Only a few counts were recorded for this clone. The J gene is TRBJ2-5, the V gene TRBV29-1; 8 nucleotides agree with TRBD2. Germline V CDR1 and CDR2: SQVTM, ANQGSEA. This CDR3 has 13 amino acids. J lost 5 bases, V lost 5 bases, and 7 bases had no gene match. The CDR3 here is CSVPWSGGETQYF. DNA of the CDR3: TGCAGCGTTCCCTGGAGCGGGGGCGAGACCCAGTACTTC.

This clone was detected only once. This chain uses TRBV13 with TRBJ1-2; the match to TRBD1 covers 9 bases. Unmatched junction bases numbered 6, after V lost 4 bases and J lost 3 bases. CDR3 length equals 15 residues. The germline gives CDR1 PRHDT, CDR2 FYEKMQ (reference sequence). In DNA form, the CDR3 reads TGTGCCAGCAGCTCCATGGGACAGGGACACTATGGCTACACCTTC. This gives the protein CASSSMGQGHYGYTF.

The chain employs TRBV6-1 and TRBJ1-3; D unclear. V was cut by 4 bases and J by 2 bases, with 18 bases left in between. There are 17 residues in the CDR3. From germline, CDR1 is MNHNS and CDR2 SASEGT. In nucleotides, the CDR3 is TGTGCCAGCAGTGTGACGAGCGGCCGAGCGGCTGGAAACACCATATATTTT. Its translation: CASSVTSGRAAGNTIYF.

The rearrangement joins TRBV7-9 to TRBJ1-2, with TRBD1 as a possible D gene (5 bases). V dropped 5 bases and J dropped 8 bases, with 15 bases sitting between them. This CDR3 is 13 amino acids long. The germline V gene encodes CDR1 SEHNR and CDR2 FQNEAQ (reference sequence). CDR3 nucleotides: TGTGCCAGCAGCCTGAGGCAGGGAGACGGCTACACCTTC. Its protein product is CASSLRQGDGYTF.

This chain uses TRBV30 with TRBJ2-7; 7 bases are shared with TRBD1. CDR1 and CDR2 (germline): GTSNPN, SVGIG (reference sequence). The CDR3 consists of 13 residues. Unmatched junction bases numbered 4, after V lost 2 bases and J lost 3 bases. CDR3 sequence reads: CAWSWDRSYEQYF. CDR3 nucleotides: TGTGCCTGGAGTTGGGACAGAAGCTACGAGCAGTACTTC.

For this clone: Within the sample, other DNA sequences also encode this same CDR3. The rearrangement joins TRBV5-1 to TRBJ2-5; 8 bases map to TRBD1. The germline V gene encodes CDR1 SGHRS and CDR2 YFSETQ. J gave up 1 base and V 4 bases, and 6 bases lay outside the gene matches. The CDR3 totals 15 residues. CDR3 amino acids: CASSGGQGAQETQYF. The CDR3 DNA sequence: TGCGCCAGCAGCGGCGGACAGGGCGCCCAAGAGACCCAGTACTTC.

In its sample, this clone was seen a few times. The J gene is TRBJ2-3, the V gene TRBV30, with D unresolved. This CDR3 has 15 residues. The V gene's germline CDR1 is GTSNPN and CDR2 SVGIG (reference sequence). Trimming took 1 base from V and 2 from J, leaving 13 bases between them. The CDR3 is CAWSAELSFTDTQYF. CDR3 sequence (DNA): TGTGCCTGGAGTGCAGAACTCTCCTTCACAGATACGCAGTATTTT.